Following are 5 T cell receptor beta chains from one sample sequenced in a study of circulating CD8 cells and anti-PD-1 response in melanoma. Four subsets defined by PD-1 and/or TIGIT were sorted from live CD3+CD8+TCRalphabeta+ cells. Each library started from about 15 ng of total RNA using the QIAseq Immune Repertoire TCR panel. A single record per CDR3 protein comes from TCRdb applying MiXCR to the reads. The sample has over a thousand distinct CDR3 sequences; around 7.3% are singletons. The specimen comprised CD8+ T cells from PBMCs, sampled at baseline or after one month of anti-PD-1 therapy (not recorded which). The receptor source for this set is a human donor with melanoma.

Notes on this clonotype: It may be a read error: a sequence one base away is much more abundant. The chain links TRBV7-9 to TRBJ2-7; D gene unclear. Trimming removed 5 bases from V and 3 bases from J, with 8 bases in between. CDR3 length: 12 amino acids. Germline V gene lookup returns CDR1 SEHNR and CDR2 FQNEAQ (reference sequence). The CDR3 DNA reads TGTGCCAGCAGCCCGGACGACTACGAGCAGTACTTC. This translates into CASSPDDYEQYF.

About this clonotype: A much larger clone sits a single nucleotide away, making a read error possible. The chain uses TRBV28 and TRBJ2-1; possibly TRBD1 for D (5 bases). The CDR3 runs to 13 residues. Germline lookup yields CDR1 MDHEN and CDR2 SYDVKM. The CDR3 DNA is TGTGCCAGCATTGGGGCCCAACTCAATGGGCAGTTCTTC. This encodes CASIGAQLNGQFF.

By sample share, this clonotype is medium-sized (0.01 to 0.1%). The genes are TRBV7-9 and TRBJ2-1, with D possibly TRBD2 on 6 matching bases. Germline values: CDR1 SEHNR, CDR2 FQNEAQ (reference sequence). With 5 bases removed from V and 9 bases from J, the gap between germline ends came to 17 bases. CDR3 length equals 14 residues. The CDR3 DNA is TGTGCCAGCAGCGCCACGGATGGAGGGGCTGAGCAGTTCTTC. This translates into CASSATDGGAEQFF.

By sample fraction, this clonotype is medium-sized. The rearrangement joins TRBV28 to TRBJ2-5; the match to TRBD2 covers 8 bases. The V gene's germline CDR1 is MDHEN and CDR2 SYDVKM. The CDR3 is made up of 13 amino acids. The V and J ends lost 5 bases and 3 bases, in that order; junction bases with no gene match: 2. The CDR3 nucleotides are TGTGCCAGCAGTCCGGGACTAGAAGAGACCCAGTACTTC. As protein: CASSPGLEETQYF.

This clonotype is labeled as medium-sized. This chain uses TRBV4-3 with TRBJ1-1, with D maybe TRBD1 (6 bases). The length of the CDR3 is 15 residues. Per the germline V gene, CDR1 is LGHNA and CDR2 is YSLEER. Trimming removed 5 bases from V and 1 base from J, with 14 bases in between. The CDR3 spells CASSKVGGKNTEAFF. CDR3 DNA sequence: TGCGCCAGCAGCAAAGTTGGGGGCAAGAACACTGAAGCTTTCTTT.